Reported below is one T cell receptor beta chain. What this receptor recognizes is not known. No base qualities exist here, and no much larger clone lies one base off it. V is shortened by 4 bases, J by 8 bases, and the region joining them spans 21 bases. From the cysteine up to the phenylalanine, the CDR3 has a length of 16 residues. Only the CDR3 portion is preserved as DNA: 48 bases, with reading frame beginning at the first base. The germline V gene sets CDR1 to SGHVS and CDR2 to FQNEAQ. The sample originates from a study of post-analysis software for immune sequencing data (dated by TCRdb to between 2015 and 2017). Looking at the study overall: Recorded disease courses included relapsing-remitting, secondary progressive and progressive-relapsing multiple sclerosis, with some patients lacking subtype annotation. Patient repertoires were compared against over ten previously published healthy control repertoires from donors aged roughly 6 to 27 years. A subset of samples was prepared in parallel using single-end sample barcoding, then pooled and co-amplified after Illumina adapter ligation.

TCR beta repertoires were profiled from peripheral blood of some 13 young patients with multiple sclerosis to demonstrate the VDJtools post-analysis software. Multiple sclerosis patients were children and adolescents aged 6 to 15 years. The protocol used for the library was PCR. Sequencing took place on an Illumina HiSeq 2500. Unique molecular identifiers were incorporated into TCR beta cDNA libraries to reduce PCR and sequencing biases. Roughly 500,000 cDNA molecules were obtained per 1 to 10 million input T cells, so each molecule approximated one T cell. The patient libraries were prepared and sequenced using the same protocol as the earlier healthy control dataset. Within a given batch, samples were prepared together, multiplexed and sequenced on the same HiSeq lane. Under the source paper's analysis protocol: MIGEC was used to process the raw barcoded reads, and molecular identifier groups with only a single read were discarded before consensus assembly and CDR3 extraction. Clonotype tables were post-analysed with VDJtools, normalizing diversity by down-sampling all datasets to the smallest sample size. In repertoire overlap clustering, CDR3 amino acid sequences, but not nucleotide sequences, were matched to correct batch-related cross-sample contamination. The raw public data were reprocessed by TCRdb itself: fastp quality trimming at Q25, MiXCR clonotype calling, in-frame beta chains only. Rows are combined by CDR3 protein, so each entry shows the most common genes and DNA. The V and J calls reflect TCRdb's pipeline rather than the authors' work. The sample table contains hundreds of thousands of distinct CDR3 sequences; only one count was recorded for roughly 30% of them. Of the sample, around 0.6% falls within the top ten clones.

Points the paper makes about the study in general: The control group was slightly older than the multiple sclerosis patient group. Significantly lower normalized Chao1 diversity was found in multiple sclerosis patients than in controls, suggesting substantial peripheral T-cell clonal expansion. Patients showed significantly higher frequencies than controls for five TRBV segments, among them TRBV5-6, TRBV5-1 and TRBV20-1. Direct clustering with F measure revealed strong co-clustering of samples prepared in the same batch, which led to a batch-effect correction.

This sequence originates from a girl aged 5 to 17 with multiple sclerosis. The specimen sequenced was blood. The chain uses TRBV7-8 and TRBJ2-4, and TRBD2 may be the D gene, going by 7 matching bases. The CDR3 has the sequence CASSSLEGEGRDIQYF. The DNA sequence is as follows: TGTGCCAGCAGCTCCTTGGAGGGGGAGGGCCGGGACATTCAGTACTTC.